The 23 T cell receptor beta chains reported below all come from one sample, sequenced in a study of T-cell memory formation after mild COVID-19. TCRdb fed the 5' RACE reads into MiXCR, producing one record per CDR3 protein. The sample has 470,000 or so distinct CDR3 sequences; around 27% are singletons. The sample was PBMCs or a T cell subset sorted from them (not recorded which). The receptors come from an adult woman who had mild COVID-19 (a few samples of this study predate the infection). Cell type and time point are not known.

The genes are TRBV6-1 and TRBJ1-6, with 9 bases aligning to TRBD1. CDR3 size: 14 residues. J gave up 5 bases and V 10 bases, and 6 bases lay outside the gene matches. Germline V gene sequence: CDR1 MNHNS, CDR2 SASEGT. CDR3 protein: CAITGGRDNSPLHF. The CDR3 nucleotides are TGTGCCATCACAGGGGGCAGGGATAATTCACCCCTCCACTTT.

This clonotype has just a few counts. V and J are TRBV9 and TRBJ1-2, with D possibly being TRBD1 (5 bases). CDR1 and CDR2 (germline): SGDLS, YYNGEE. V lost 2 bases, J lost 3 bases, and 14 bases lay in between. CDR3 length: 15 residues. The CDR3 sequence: CASSVGHTEDYGYTF. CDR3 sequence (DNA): TGTGCCAGCAGCGTCGGACATACCGAGGACTATGGCTACACCTTC.

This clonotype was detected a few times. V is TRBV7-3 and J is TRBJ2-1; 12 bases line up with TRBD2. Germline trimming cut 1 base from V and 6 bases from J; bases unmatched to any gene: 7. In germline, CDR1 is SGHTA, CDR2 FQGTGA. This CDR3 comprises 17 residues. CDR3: CASSLRLAGAFGNEQFF. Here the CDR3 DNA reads TGTGCCAGCAGCTTAAGACTAGCGGGAGCGTTCGGCAATGAGCAGTTCTTC. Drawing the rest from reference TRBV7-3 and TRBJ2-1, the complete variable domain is GAGVSQTPSNKVTEKGKYVELRCDPISGHTALYWYRQSLGQGPEFLIYFQGTGAADDSGLPNDRFFAVRPEGSVSTLKIQRTERGDSAVYLCASSLRLAGAFGNEQFFGPGTRLTVL.

The CDR3 here is CASSSGVSRVDEQYF. The CDR3 bases are TGTGCCAGCAGCTCTGGGGTCTCCCGTGTGGACGAGCAGTACTTC. The V gene is TRBV7-2, the J gene TRBJ2-7; no firm D call. The CDR3 has 15 residues. Germline CDR1 is SGHTA and CDR2 is FQGNSA. V lost 4 bases to trimming and J lost 5 bases, with 18 bases between them.

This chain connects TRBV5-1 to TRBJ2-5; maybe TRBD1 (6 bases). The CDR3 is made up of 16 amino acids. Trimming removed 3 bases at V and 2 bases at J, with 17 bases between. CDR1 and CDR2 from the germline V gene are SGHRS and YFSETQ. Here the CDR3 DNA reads TGCGCCAGCAGCTCCCAGGGGCAGGCACTTCAAGAGACCCAGTACTTC. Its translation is CASSSQGQALQETQYF.

CDR3 in amino acids: CASSQELAFATNEKLFF. In nucleotides, the CDR3 is TGCGCCAGCAGCCAAGAACTCGCCTTCGCAACTAATGAAAAACTGTTTTTT. The genes are TRBV4-3 and TRBJ1-4, with no clear D. V dropped 0 bases and J dropped 0 bases, with 11 bases sitting between them. The CDR3 is 17 residues long. The germline CDR1 and CDR2 sequences are LGHNA and YSLEER.

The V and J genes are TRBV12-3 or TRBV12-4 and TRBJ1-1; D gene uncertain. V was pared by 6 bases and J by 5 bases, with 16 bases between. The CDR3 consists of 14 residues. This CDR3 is CASSRGPAGTEAFF. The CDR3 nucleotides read TGTGCCAGCAGCCGCGGGCCCGCAGGTACTGAAGCTTTCTTT.

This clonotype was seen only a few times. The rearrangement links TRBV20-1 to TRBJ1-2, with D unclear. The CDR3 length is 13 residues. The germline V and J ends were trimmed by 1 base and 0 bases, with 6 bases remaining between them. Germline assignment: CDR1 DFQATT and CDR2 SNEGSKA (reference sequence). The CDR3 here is CSARVTTNYGYTF. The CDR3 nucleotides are TGCAGTGCTAGAGTAACGACTAACTATGGCTACACCTTC.

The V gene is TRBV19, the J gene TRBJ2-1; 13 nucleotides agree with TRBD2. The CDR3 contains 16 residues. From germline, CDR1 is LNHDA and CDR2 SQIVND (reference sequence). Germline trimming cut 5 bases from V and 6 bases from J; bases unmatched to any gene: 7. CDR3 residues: CASSPPGLAGSNEQFF. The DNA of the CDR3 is TGTGCCAGTAGTCCGCCGGGACTAGCGGGAAGCAATGAGCAGTTCTTC.

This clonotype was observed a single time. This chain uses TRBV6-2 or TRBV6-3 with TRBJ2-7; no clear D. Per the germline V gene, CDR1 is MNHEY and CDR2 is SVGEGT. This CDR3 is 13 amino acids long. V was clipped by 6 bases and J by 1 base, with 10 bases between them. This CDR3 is CASRWAMSYEQYF. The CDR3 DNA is TGTGCCAGCAGATGGGCTATGTCCTACGAGCAGTACTTC.

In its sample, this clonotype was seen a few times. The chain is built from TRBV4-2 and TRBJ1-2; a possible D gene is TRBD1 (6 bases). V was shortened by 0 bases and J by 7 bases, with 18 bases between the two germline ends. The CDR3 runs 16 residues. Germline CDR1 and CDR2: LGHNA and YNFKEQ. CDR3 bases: TGTGCCAGCAGCCAAGATAGCAGGGGCCGGGGCGGTGGCTACACCTTC. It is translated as CASSQDSRGRGGGYTF.

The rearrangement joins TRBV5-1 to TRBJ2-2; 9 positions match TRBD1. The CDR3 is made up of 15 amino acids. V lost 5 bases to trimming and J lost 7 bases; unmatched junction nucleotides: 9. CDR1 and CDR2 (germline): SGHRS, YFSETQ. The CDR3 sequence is CASRKTGGAGGELFF. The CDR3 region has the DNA TGCGCCAGCAGGAAAACAGGGGGCGCCGGCGGGGAGCTGTTTTTT.

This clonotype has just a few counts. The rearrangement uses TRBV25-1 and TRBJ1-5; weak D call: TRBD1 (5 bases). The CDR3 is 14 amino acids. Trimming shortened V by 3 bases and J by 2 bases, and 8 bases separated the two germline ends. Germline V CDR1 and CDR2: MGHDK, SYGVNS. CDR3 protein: CASSDREGNQPQHF. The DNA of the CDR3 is TGTGCCAGCAGTGACAGGGAGGGCAATCAGCCCCAGCATTTT. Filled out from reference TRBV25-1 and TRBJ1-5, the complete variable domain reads EADIYQTPRYLVIGTGKKITLECSQTMGHDKMYWYQQDPGMELHLIHYSYGVNSTEKGDLSSESTVSRIRTEHFPLTLESARPSHTSQYLCASSDREGNQPQHFGDGTRLSIL.

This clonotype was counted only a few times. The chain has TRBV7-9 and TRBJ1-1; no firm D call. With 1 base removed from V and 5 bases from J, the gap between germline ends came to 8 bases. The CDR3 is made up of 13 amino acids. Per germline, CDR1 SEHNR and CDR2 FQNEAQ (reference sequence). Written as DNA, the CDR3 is TGTGCCAGCAGCTTAGATAGCGGAACTGAAGCTTTCTTT. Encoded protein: CASSLDSGTEAFF.

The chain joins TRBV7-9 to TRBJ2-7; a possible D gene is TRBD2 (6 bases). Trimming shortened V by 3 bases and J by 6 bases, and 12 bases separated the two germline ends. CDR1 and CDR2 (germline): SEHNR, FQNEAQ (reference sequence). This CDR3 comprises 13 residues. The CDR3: CASSFGGEIEQYF. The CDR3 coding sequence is TGTGCCAGCAGCTTTGGAGGGGAGATCGAGCAGTACTTC.

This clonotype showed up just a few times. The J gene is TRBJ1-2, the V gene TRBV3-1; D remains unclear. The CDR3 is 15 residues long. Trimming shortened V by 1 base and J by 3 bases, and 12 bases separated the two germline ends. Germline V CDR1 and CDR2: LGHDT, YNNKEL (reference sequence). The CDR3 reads CASSQVGISDYGYTF. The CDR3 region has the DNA TGTGCCAGCAGCCAAGTTGGAATATCAGACTATGGCTACACCTTC. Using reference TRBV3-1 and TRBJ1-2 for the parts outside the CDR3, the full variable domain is DTAVSQTPKYLVTQMGNDKSIKCEQNLGHDTMYWYKQDSKKFLKIMFSYNNKELIINETVPNRFSPKSPDKAHLNLHINSLELGDSAVYFCASSQVGISDYGYTFGSGTRLTVV.

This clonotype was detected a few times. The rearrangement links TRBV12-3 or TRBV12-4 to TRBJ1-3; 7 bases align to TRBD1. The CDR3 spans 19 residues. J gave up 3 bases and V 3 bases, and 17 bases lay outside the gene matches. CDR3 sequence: CASSFGTAPGLGDGNTIYF. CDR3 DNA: TGTGCCAGCAGTTTTGGGACAGCACCTGGATTGGGGGATGGAAACACCATATATTTT.

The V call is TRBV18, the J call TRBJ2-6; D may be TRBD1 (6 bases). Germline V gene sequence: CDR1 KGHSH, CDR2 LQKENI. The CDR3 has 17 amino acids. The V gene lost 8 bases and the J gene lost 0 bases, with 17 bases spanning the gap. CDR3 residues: CASARAGVNSGANVLTF. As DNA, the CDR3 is TGTGCCAGCGCCCGGGCAGGGGTTAACTCTGGGGCCAACGTCCTGACTTTC.

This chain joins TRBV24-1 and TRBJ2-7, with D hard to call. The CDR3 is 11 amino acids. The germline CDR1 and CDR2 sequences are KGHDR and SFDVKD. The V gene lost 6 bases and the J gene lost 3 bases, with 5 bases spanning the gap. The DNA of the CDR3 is TGTGCCACCAGTATTGGCTACGAGCAGTACTTC. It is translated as CATSIGYEQYF.

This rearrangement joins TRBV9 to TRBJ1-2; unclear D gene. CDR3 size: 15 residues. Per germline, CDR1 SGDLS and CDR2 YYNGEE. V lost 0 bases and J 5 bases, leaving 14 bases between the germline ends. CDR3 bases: TGTGCCAGCAGCGTAGGTATGGAGGCGGGATATGGCTACACCTTC. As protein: CASSVGMEAGYGYTF.

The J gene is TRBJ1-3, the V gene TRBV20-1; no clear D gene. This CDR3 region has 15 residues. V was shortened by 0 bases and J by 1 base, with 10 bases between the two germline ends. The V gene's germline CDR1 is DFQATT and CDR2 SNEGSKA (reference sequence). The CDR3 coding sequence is TGCAGTGCTAGAGATCCCCTGCTATCTGGAAACACCATATATTTT. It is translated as CSARDPLLSGNTIYF.

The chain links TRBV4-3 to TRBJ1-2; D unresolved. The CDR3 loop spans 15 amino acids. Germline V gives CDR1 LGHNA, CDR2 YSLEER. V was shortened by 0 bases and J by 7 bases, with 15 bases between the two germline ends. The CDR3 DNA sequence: TGCGCCAGCAGCCAAGAAGCTGTGGAGCTTGGTGGCTACACCTTC. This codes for CASSQEAVELGGYTF.

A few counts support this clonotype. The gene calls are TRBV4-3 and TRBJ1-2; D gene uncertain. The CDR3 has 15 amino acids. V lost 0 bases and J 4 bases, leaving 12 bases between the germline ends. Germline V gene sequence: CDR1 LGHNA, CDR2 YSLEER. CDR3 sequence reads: CASSQDSQVSYGYTF. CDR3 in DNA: TGCGCCAGCAGCCAAGACTCCCAGGTTTCCTATGGCTACACCTTC.